Below, 10 T cell receptor beta chains from the same sample are listed, as sequenced in a study of T cells in narcolepsy. The protocol was immunoSEQ multiplex PCR, while the TCRdb copy is restricted to in-frame clones and leaves out a portion. The sample has 27,000 or so clones, around 87% seen once. The sequenced material came from memory (CD45RA-) CD4+ T cells from blood. The receptors come from a human donor in good health.

This chain uses TRBV18 with TRBJ1-1, with D perhaps matching TRBD1 (5 bases). The CDR3 has 15 residues. In germline, CDR1 is KGHSH, CDR2 LQKENI. V was clipped by 0 bases and J by 1 base, with 9 bases between them. The CDR3 DNA reads as TGTGCCAGCTCACCACCGAGGGGCTCGAACACTGAAGCTTTCTTT. Translation gives CASSPPRGSNTEAFF.

The V call is TRBV10-1, the J call TRBJ1-1; 8 positions match TRBD1. The CDR3 contains 18 residues. CDR1 is WNHNN and CDR2 is SYGVQD in the germline V gene (reference sequence). With V trimmed by 0 bases and J by 10 bases, 19 bases remained unmatched. The CDR3 DNA follows: TGCGCCAGCAGTGAGTCGCCCCGGACAGGGAAAAACTTCCGTTCAGCTTTCTTT. This encodes CASSESPRTGKNFRSAFF.

The V and J genes are TRBV25-1 and TRBJ1-2; a possible D gene is TRBD1 (6 bases). Germline CDR1 reads MGHDK; CDR2 reads SYGVNS. V was trimmed by 5 bases and J by 7 bases, leaving 14 bases between them. The length of the CDR3 is 13 residues. The CDR3 DNA reads TGTGCCAGCAGTTCTTCAGGGGCTGGTGGCTACACCTTC. This codes for CASSSSGAGGYTF.

This chain joins TRBV11-2 and TRBJ2-1; tentative D call: TRBD1 (6 bases). The germline V gene encodes CDR1 SGHAT and CDR2 FQNNGV. The V and J ends lost 3 bases and 12 bases respectively, with 15 bases between them. The CDR3 runs 13 residues. The DNA for the CDR3 is TGTGCCAGCAGCTTGGGACAAGGGATTGGGCAGTTCTTC. This encodes CASSLGQGIGQFF.

This chain links TRBV30 with TRBJ1-1; 8 bases align to TRBD1. The CDR3 runs 16 residues. The V segment lost 4 bases and the J segment 0 bases; nucleotides outside the gene matches: 10. From germline, CDR1 is GTSNPN and CDR2 SVGIG (reference sequence). Here the CDR3 reads CAWTLDRGPMNTEAFF. In nucleotides, the CDR3 is TGTGCCTGGACCCTCGACAGGGGTCCAATGAACACTGAAGCTTTCTTT.

The CDR3 protein is CASRPRPGEQYF. The CDR3 nucleotides read TGTGCCAGCAGACCCCGGCCCGGCGAGCAGTACTTC. This chain uses TRBV27 with TRBJ2-7; D call uncertain. This CDR3 is built from 12 residues. The germline V and J ends were trimmed by 6 bases and 6 bases, with 12 bases remaining between them. CDR1 is MNHEY, CDR2 SMNVEV, per germline (reference sequence).

Only a few counts were recorded for this clone. The chain couples TRBV7-2 to TRBJ1-4; possibly TRBD1 for D (5 bases). CDR3 size: 17 residues. Trimming shortened V by 5 bases and J by 2 bases, and 18 bases separated the two germline ends. Germline assignment: CDR1 SGHTA and CDR2 FQGNSA. The CDR3 region is CASSQGPTEGTNEKLFF. DNA of the CDR3: TGTGCCAGCAGCCAAGGACCGACAGAAGGTACTAATGAAAAACTGTTTTTT.

The CDR3 loop reads CASSQSSVDTQYF. CDR3 DNA: TGCGCCAGCAGTCAATCTTCCGTGGATACGCAGTATTTT. This rearrangement joins TRBV23-1 to TRBJ2-3; D is unclear. TRBV23-1 is designated an ORF whose function remains uncertain. This CDR3 contains 13 residues. V gave up 0 bases and J gave up 6 bases, with 7 bases separating them.

This rearrangement joins TRBV5-4 to TRBJ2-3; the D is unclear. The CDR3 is made up of 17 amino acids. V lost 2 bases to trimming and J lost 1 base, with 17 bases between them. Germline V lookup: CDR1 SGHNT, CDR2 YYREEE (reference sequence). The CDR3 spells CASSFPPQLGRTDTQYF. The CDR3 nucleotides read TGTGCCAGCAGCTTTCCCCCCCAGCTGGGCCGCACAGATACGCAGTATTTT.

The chain joins TRBV6-6 to TRBJ1-2, with a tentative D call TRBD1 (5 bases). Germline CDR1 MNHNY, CDR2 SVGAGI (reference sequence). The V gene lost 6 bases and the J gene lost 1 base, with 15 bases spanning the gap. CDR3 length: 15 residues. CDR3 DNA: TGTGCCAGCAGCCTAACTAGGGGCCTTAACTATGGCTACACCTTC. Encoded protein: CASSLTRGLNYGYTF.